The subject of this entry is one TCR beta chain. The data derive from a study of OX40 agonist ivuxolimab in advanced cancers. The CDR3 contains 15 residues. Germline V CDR1 and CDR2: LGHNA, YNFKEQ. V was pared by 3 bases and J by 4 bases, with 6 bases of the junction left unmatched. Using immunoSEQ multiplex PCR, the repertoire was profiled, and TCRdb retains in-frame clones only, with some absent. The table includes 53,000 or so clones, 75% to 80% detected once. This chain uses TRBV4-2 with TRBJ2-1; 7 nucleotides agree with TRBD2. The sample consisted of CD4+ or CD8+ T cells sorted from blood, taken in a trial of the OX40 agonist ivuxolimab. The sequence was collected from an adult with an advanced solid tumor such as melanoma, head and neck, liver or kidney cancer. The CDR3: CASSHRSGGYNEQFF. In DNA form, the CDR3 reads TGTGCCAGCAGCCACCGGTCCGGGGGGTACAATGAGCAGTTCTTC.